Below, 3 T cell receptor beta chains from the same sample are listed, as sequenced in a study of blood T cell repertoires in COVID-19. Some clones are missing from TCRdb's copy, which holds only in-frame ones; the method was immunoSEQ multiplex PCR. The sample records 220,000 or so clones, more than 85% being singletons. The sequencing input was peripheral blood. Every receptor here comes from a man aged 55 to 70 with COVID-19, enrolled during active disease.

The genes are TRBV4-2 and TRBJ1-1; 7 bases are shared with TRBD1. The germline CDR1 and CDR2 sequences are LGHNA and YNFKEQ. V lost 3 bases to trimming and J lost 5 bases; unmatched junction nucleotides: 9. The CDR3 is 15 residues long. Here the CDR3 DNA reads TGTGCCAGCAGCCAGAGCGACAGGGATGAGACTGAAGCTTTCTTT. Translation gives CASSQSDRDETEAFF.

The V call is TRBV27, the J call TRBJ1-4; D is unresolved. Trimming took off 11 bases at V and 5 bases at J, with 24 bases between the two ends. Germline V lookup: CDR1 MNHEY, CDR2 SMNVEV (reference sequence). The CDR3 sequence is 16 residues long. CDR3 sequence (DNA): TGTGCCCTTACCCCCCGGGGTAAGGCAAAAAATGAAAAACTGTTTTTT. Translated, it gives CALTPRGKAKNEKLFF.

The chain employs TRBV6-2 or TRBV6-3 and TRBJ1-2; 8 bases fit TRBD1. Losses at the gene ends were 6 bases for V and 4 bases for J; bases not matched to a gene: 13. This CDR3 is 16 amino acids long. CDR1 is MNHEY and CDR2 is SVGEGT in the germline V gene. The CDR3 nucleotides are TGTGCCAGCAGCAAAGGTGGCGCAGGGGGCGTCTATGGCTACACCTTC. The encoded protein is CASSKGGAGGVYGYTF.